This T cell receptor (beta chain) was sequenced in a study of blood T cell repertoires in COVID-19. For the study at large: Samples of COVID-19 (acute and convalescent) were obtained from the United States, Italy and Spain.

Across 20 to 25 US areas, participants ranged in age from about 18 to 90 years. A COVID-19 case was met by exposed participants within 2 weeks before study entry. This CDR3 is built from 17 residues. J gave up 3 bases and V 5 bases, and 12 bases lay outside the gene matches. The germline gives CDR1 SSHAT, CDR2 FNYEAQ (reference sequence). Original analysis: Estimation of nucleated cell counts was performed using reference gene primer amplification. Repertoires were generated with immunoSEQ multiplex PCR, while TCRdb's copy carries only in-frame clones and drops some. V and J calls and clone size are copied from that table; D and trimming were computed from the DNA. This repertoire shows 350,000 or so clones, 88% found once; its top ten account for around 0.92%.

Sequenced sample: PBMCs or T cells enriched from blood (not recorded which). The rearrangement joins TRBV7-7 to TRBJ2-7; 11 nucleotides line up with TRBD2. The TCR was taken from a woman in her twenties or thirties who had been exposed to COVID-19. The CDR3 DNA is TGTGCCAGCAGCGCCTGGAGATCTAGCGGGAGGCGCTACGAGCAGTACTTC. It yields the protein CASSAWRSSGRRYEQYF.